This is a list of T cell receptor beta chains from one sample in a study of technical replicates of blood from several donors. Profiled with immunoSEQ multiplex PCR; TCRdb holds only in-frame clones, not every one. The repertoire holds 60,000 to 65,000 clones, with more than 75% as singletons. Sequencing used PBMCs. These receptors came from a human donor in good health. Some clones in this sample may be carry-over from other donors' samples. The CDR3 runs from the conserved cysteine through the conserved F or W. Each record gives: V gene, J gene, D gene, clone size, CDR3 DNA, CDR3 protein. A D gene is named only where the DNA matches it firmly. Where a row states a size, it is once, few, many or the class of an expanded clone; other rows omit it.

>TRBV7-2|TRBJ2-3|.|.
TGTGCCAGCAGCCCCTATCCGGGACAACCGGGAGATACGCAGTATTTT
CASSPYPGQPGDTQYF
>TRBV7-3|TRBJ2-7|.|once
TGTGCCAGCAGCGAACAGGGCTCTTACCTCTACGAGCAGTACTTC
CASSEQGSYLYEQYF
>TRBV20-1|TRBJ2-2|.|.
TGCAGTGCTCCACTTCTCGGGGAGCTGTTTTTT
CSAPLLGELFF
>TRBV5-4|TRBJ2-1|TRBD1|.
TGTGCCAGCAACAGACAGGGGGCTCGGGATGAGCAGTTCTTC
CASNRQGARDEQFF
>TRBV5-5|TRBJ2-1|.|.
TGTGCCAGCAGCTTGGCCTACTTAACCAATGAGCAGTTCTTC
CASSLAYLTNEQFF
>TRBV14|TRBJ1-3|.|once
TGTGCCAGCAGCCAAGATTGGGCGAGCTCTGGAAACACCATATATTTT
CASSQDWASSGNTIYF
>TRBV7-6|TRBJ2-7|TRBD2|.
TGTGCCAGCAGCTTAGCGCGATCAGCGGGGTCCTACGAGCAGTACTTC
CASSLARSAGSYEQYF
>TRBV7-7|TRBJ2-1|TRBD2|.
TGTGCCAGCAGCAAGAGCGGGACTAGCGGTACGGAGCAGTTCTTC
CASSKSGTSGTEQFF
>TRBV5-6|TRBJ2-7|TRBD2|.
TGTGCCAGCAGCTTAATTGGCGGGGGGGTCGGGCAGTACTTC
CASSLIGGGVGQYF
>TRBV6-5|TRBJ1-4|.|.
TGTGCCAGCAGTTACTCGAACGGGGTTGAAAAACTGTTTTTT
CASSYSNGVEKLFF
>TRBV30|TRBJ2-3|.|.
TGTGCCTGGAGTTTAGGCGGGTTAAGGGATACGCAGTATTTT
CAWSLGGLRDTQYF
>TRBV5-1|TRBJ1-4|.|few
TGCGCCAGCAGCTCCACAACAACTAATGAAAAACTGTTTTTT
CASSSTTTNEKLFF
>TRBV15|TRBJ1-5|.|.
TGTGCCACCAGCTCCCGAAGGAGAGGGACATCGCATCAGCCCCAGCATTTT
CATSSRRRGTSHQPQHF
>TRBV18|TRBJ2-3|TRBD2|.
TGTGCCAGCTCACAGGCGGGAGGGCCGAGCGCAGATACGCAGTATTTT
CASSQAGGPSADTQYF
>TRBV6-4|TRBJ2-3|TRBD2|few
TGTGCCAGCAGTGACGGCGGGAGTTCAGATACGCAGTATTTT
CASSDGGSSDTQYF
>TRBV29-1|TRBJ2-7|TRBD2|once
TGCAGCGTTTGGACTAGCAGGTCCTACGAGCAGTACTTC
CSVWTSRSYEQYF
>TRBV6-5|TRBJ2-7|.|.
TGTGCCAGCAGTTACTCGGGCGTATCCTACGAGCAGTACTTC
CASSYSGVSYEQYF
>TRBV18|TRBJ1-3|.|.
TGTGCCAGCTCAACGGACAGCTCCTCTGGAAACACCATATATTTT
CASSTDSSSGNTIYF
>TRBV7-9|TRBJ1-2|TRBD1|.
TGTGCCAGCAGCTGGGGACAGATCTATGGCTACACCTTC
CASSWGQIYGYTF
>TRBV7-9|TRBJ1-2|.|.
TGTGCCAGCAGCTTACCCCAGGGCGCTAACTATGGCTACACCTTC
CASSLPQGANYGYTF
>TRBV7-3|TRBJ2-2|TRBD1|.
TGTGCCAGCAGCTTCGGGGGACAGGCCGGGGAGCTGTTTTTT
CASSFGGQAGELFF
>TRBV28|TRBJ1-3|TRBD1|.
TGTGCCAGCAGGTTGACAGGGAGCGGAAACACCATATATTTT
CASRLTGSGNTIYF
>TRBV10-3|TRBJ2-2|.|once
TGTGCCATCCTAGGAGCAGGGACCGGGGAGCTGTTTTTT
CAILGAGTGELFF
>TRBV4-3|TRBJ2-1|TRBD2|once
TGCGCCAGCAGCCAGGCGGGGGGGGGCACCTACCGGGAGCAGTTCTTC
CASSQAGGGTYREQFF
>TRBV7-8|TRBJ2-3|.|.
TGTGCCAGCAGCTTAGATTCCCAGGTCACAGATACGCAGTATTTT
CASSLDSQVTDTQYF
>TRBV12-5|TRBJ2-7|TRBD1|once
TGTGCTAGTGGTCGTGGACAGGGTAATACCTACGAGCAGTACTTC
CASGRGQGNTYEQYF
>TRBV7-2|TRBJ1-1|TRBD1|.
TGTGCCAGCAGCTTAGTTGAGGGGGCGCGAACTGAAGCTTTCTTT
CASSLVEGARTEAFF
>TRBV5-1|TRBJ1-2|TRBD1|.
TGCGCCAGCAGCCGAGGGGACAGGGATGGCTACACCTTC
CASSRGDRDGYTF
>TRBV7-2|TRBJ2-5|.|.
TGTGCCAGCAGCTCCCGGACAACGGAGACCCAGTACTTC
CASSSRTTETQYF
>TRBV12-5|TRBJ2-7|TRBD2|once
TGTGCTAGTGGTTCTTTGACTAGCGGGAGGAACTACGAGCAGTACTTC
CASGSLTSGRNYEQYF
>TRBV14|TRBJ2-1|.|.
TGTGCCAGCAGCCAAGGGTATTGGCGGGCGAAGGCCCGTCTCGATGAGCAGTTCTTC
CASSQGYWRAKARLDEQFF
>TRBV5-4|TRBJ2-1|.|medium-sized
TGTGCCAGCAGTCAGGCCGCTGGGGGGTACAATGAGCAGTTCTTC
CASSQAAGGYNEQFF
>TRBV5-1|TRBJ1-1|.|.
TGCGCCAGCAGCCCGGTCGGGGGGGCACGAACTGAAGCTTTCTTT
CASSPVGGARTEAFF
>TRBV13|TRBJ2-4|.|.
TGTGCCAGCAGCTTAGGGGCTAGCCTAGCCAAAAACATTCAGTACTTC
CASSLGASLAKNIQYF
>TRBV6-6|TRBJ2-1|TRBD2|.
TGTGCCAGCAGTCCAATGGGTCGGGGGGGCACGAATGAGCAGTTCTTC
CASSPMGRGGTNEQFF
>TRBV6-1|TRBJ2-7|TRBD1|.
TGTGCCAGCAGTGAATTCCACGGGACAGGAGCTACGTGGCAGTACTTC
CASSEFHGTGATWQYF
>TRBV30|TRBJ2-1|TRBD2|.
TGTGCCTCCTCCTCCGGGACTAGCGCCAATGAGCAGTTCTTC
CASSSGTSANEQFF
>TRBV4-2|TRBJ2-3|TRBD2|.
TGTGCCAGCAGCCAAGATATGGCGGGGGTAGCAGATACGCAGTATTTT
CASSQDMAGVADTQYF
>TRBV27|TRBJ2-1|TRBD2|once
TGTGCCAGCAGTGGGGAGCGGGGGGGCTCCTACAATGAGCAGTTCTTC
CASSGERGGSYNEQFF
>TRBV6-5|TRBJ2-7|TRBD2|.
TGTGCCAGCAGTTATAGCGGGAGGGGGTACGAGCAGTACTTC
CASSYSGRGYEQYF
>TRBV29-1|TRBJ1-1|.|.
TGCAGCGCTCTCTCCGTGGCGGGCACTGAAGCTTTCTTT
CSALSVAGTEAFF
>TRBV5-1|TRBJ2-5|TRBD1|.
TGCGCCAGCAGCTACGGGACAGCTCAAGAGACCCAGTACTTC
CASSYGTAQETQYF
>TRBV7-8|TRBJ2-3|TRBD2|.
TGTGCCAGCAGCTTAAGCCCATGGACTAGCGGGAGGCATACGCAGTATTTT
CASSLSPWTSGRHTQYF
>TRBV4-2|TRBJ1-1|TRBD1|.
TGTGCCACCCGAGCAGGGGGCGGGGACAGGGGGCTCGGGACTGAAGCTTTCTTT
CATRAGGGDRGLGTEAFF
>TRBV6-5|TRBJ1-6|.|.
TGTGCCAGCAGTTACGGGGACACGAGTTCACCCCTCCACTTT
CASSYGDTSSPLHF
>TRBV6-1|TRBJ1-3|TRBD1|.
TGTGCCAGCAGTGAAGGAAACAGGGGAAGAAACACCATATATTTT
CASSEGNRGRNTIYF
>TRBV2|TRBJ1-2|.|.
TGTGCCACGGGAGGCAGGGTGGGCAACTATGGCTACACCTTC
CATGGRVGNYGYTF
>TRBV4-2|TRBJ2-2|TRBD1|.
TGTGCCAGCAGCCAAATCACAGGGGGCGGGGAGCTGTTTTTT
CASSQITGGGELFF
>TRBV2|TRBJ2-5|.|once
TGTGCCAGCAGTGAGTTATTCGGGTGGGAGACCCAGTACTTC
CASSELFGWETQYF
>TRBV20-1|TRBJ2-3|.|.
TGCAGTGTAGCCCGGGTTACGCAGTATTTT
CSVARVTQYF
>TRBV6-1|TRBJ2-1|.|.
TGTGCCAGCAGTGACATACAGGGCCGCTCCTACAATGAGCAGTTCTTC
CASSDIQGRSYNEQFF
>TRBV6-5|TRBJ2-3|TRBD2|.
TGTGCCAGCATCGGGGGGGAGGATACGCAGTATTTT
CASIGGEDTQYF
>TRBV4-3|TRBJ2-7|TRBD2|.
TGCGCCAGCAGCCAAGCGGGGGGGAGAGGCTCCTACGAGCAGTACTTC
CASSQAGGRGSYEQYF